This T cell receptor beta chain was captured in a study of cytomegalovirus exposure and HLA in healthy donors. Study-level points and caveats: Many donors shared some public TCRs, even though most TCR sequences were rare. Accounts indicate the classifier identified cytomegalovirus status with strong specificity and sensitivity.

The CDR3 contains 13 residues. Germline loops: CDR1 SGHDT, CDR2 YYEEEE. V was cut by 5 bases and J by 7 bases, with 16 bases left in between. About this clone: The antigen is undetermined.

Repertoires were generated with immunoSEQ multiplex PCR, while TCRdb's copy carries only in-frame clones and drops some. The data contain 200,000 or so clones, approximately 84% of them singletons. The genes are TRBV5-6 and TRBJ2-7; possible D gene TRBD2, 6 bases. Input material: PBMCs. This clonotype originated in a young man in good health and CMV-seropositive. In DNA form, the CDR3 reads TGTGCCAGCAGTCCCGGGACTGTCGGTGAGCAGTACTTC. Translated: CASSPGTVGEQYF.